This TCR beta chain originates from a study of blood T cell repertoires in COVID-19. Study-level background: Sources were T cells, B-cell-depleted T cells, or PBMCs; the material itself was cDNA or gDNA.

The germline V gene has CDR1 SGHRS and CDR2 YFSETQ. Trimming pared 0 bases from V and 0 bases from J, leaving 7 bases between. CDR3 length equals 15 residues. TCRdb's copy holds only in-frame clones and misses some; the assay was immunoSEQ multiplex PCR. The sample has under 300,000 clones; roughly 90% are singletons. This clone was seen a few times. Sequences were obtained from PBMCs or T cells enriched from blood (not recorded which). This sequence originates from an older woman who had recovered from COVID-19. V is TRBV5-1 and J is TRBJ1-3; D unclear. The CDR3 reads CASSLGTLSGNTIYF. The CDR3 DNA is TGCGCCAGCAGCTTGGGGACTCTCTCTGGAAACACCATATATTTT.